Listed below are T cell receptor beta chains from one sample, sequenced in a study of blood T cell repertoires in COVID-19. Profiling relied on immunoSEQ multiplex PCR, and the TCRdb table lists in-frame clones only, not all of them. Counted here are about 250,000 clones, under 85% occurring once; the ten biggest clones make up around 5.2%. Sequenced: peripheral blood. The receptors come from a human donor in a cohort sampled during active COVID-19. Both conserved end residues are trimmed from each CDR3. D genes are given only for firm matches.

TRBJ2-5	TRBV15	-	ATSRVGGDRQETQY
TRBJ2-5	TRBV11-3	-	ASSLEGRETQY
TRBJ1-5	TRBV18	TRBD1	ASSPDRDGQPQH
TRBJ2-1	TRBV5-1	-	ASRRLASGTNREQF
TRBJ2-3	TRBV7-2	-	ASSGQMTDTQY
TRBJ2-3	TRBV6-1	TRBD2	ASSEGTSAGVDTQY
TRBJ1-2	TRBV24-1	-	ATSAWGGRNYGYT
TRBJ2-1	TRBV9	TRBD2	ASSVGTSGGFVEQF
TRBJ2-3	TRBV6-6	TRBD1	ASSLGTGPTDTQY
TRBJ2-7	TRBV9	TRBD2	ASSVSGRAGYEQY
TRBJ1-2	TRBV6-6	-	ASSRQTGNYGYT
TRBJ1-1	TRBV9	-	ASSVMKGSGTEAF
TRBJ2-2	TRBV19	TRBD1	ASKGDREGAGELF
TRBJ2-5	TRBV7-6	-	ASSPRGGILASQHQETQY
TRBJ2-7	TRBV6-6	TRBD1	ASSYSPDRGSYEQY
TRBJ1-1	TRBV4-1	-	ASSQGGAGAF
TRBJ1-6	TRBV27	-	ASSFRSGRGSPLH
TRBJ2-1	TRBV15	TRBD2	ATSRDRAGAGEQF
TRBJ1-5	TRBV5-4	-	ATTVRGGGNNQPQH
TRBJ1-2	TRBV6-5	TRBD1	ASRLRTGGNGYT
TRBJ2-3	TRBV28	-	ASSLIAAALSTDTQY
TRBJ2-5	TRBV18	TRBD1	ASSLGTAKQETQY
TRBJ1-6	TRBV5-1	-	ASSPDRDYNSPLH
TRBJ2-7	TRBV4-1	TRBD1	ASSQDPHGTGFTEQY
TRBJ1-6	TRBV5-5	-	ASSPGSYNSPLH
TRBJ1-1	TRBV18	TRBD1	ASSPPEQGANTEAF
TRBJ2-7	TRBV4-1	TRBD1	ASSQDRGFYEQY
TRBJ2-1	TRBV27	TRBD2	ASSSMTSGSRNEQF
TRBJ2-7	TRBV28	-	ASSNRARYEQY
TRBJ2-1	TRBV6-2/TRBV6-3	-	ASSYSRQLNEQF
TRBJ2-1	TRBV29-1	TRBD2	SVRTSGRNEQF
TRBJ1-4	TRBV4-2	-	ASTRGEKLF
TRBJ2-5	TRBV5-1	-	ASSSGTPQETQY
TRBJ1-5	TRBV6-5	-	ASRPTGNQPQH
TRBJ2-7	TRBV5-6	TRBD2	ASFFHGGIGEQY
TRBJ1-4	TRBV6-5	-	ASSYRGTNEKLF
TRBJ1-6	TRBV2	-	ASKEGAGYNSPLH
TRBJ2-7	TRBV18	-	ASSRTGVSSYEQY
TRBJ1-1	TRBV25-1	-	ASSETGRRTEAF
TRBJ2-5	TRBV28	TRBD2	ASSPQLAGGQETQY
TRBJ1-2	TRBV14	-	ASSRNRDGYT